This entry concerns a single T cell receptor beta chain. Its antigen remains unknown. Researchers ran the PCR with 60 Vbeta and 13 Jbeta primers. Profiling relied on immunoSEQ multiplex PCR, and the TCRdb table lists in-frame clones only, not all of them. This sample has approximately 150,000 clones, with about four fifths found just once. The junction had 3 bases not matched to a gene; V was cut back by 5 bases and J by 1 base. CDR1 is SGHRS and CDR2 is YFSETQ in the germline V gene. The CDR3 contains 14 residues. These data belong to a study of cytomegalovirus exposure and HLA in healthy donors. Turning to the study itself: HLA-typed donors were the source of approximately 85 million unique TCRs, which an early data release held.

Study results and limitations: Earlier findings revealed that most TCR beta V segments proved productive either about 87% or about 30% of the time. In a later analysis, at a false discovery rate of 0.05, 15,000 to 20,000 TCR beta sequences matched HLA alleles. Roughly uniform depth of sequencing across donors was assumed in presence/absence analyses.

This clonotype was obtained from a woman under 30 in good health and CMV-seropositive. V is TRBV5-1 and J is TRBJ1-2; 9 bases are shared with TRBD1. The specimen sequenced was PBMCs. CDR3 protein: CASSTGQGNYGYTF. The CDR3 coding sequence is TGCGCCAGCAGTACGGGACAGGGTAACTATGGCTACACCTTC.